These T cell receptor beta chains were read from a single sample in a study of cytomegalovirus exposure and HLA in healthy donors. Some clones are missing from TCRdb's copy, which holds only in-frame ones; the method was immunoSEQ multiplex PCR. The sample lists approximately 100,000 clones, roughly 75% occurring once. The material sequenced was PBMCs. These TCRs come from a male donor in good health and CMV-seropositive. CDR3s leave out the opening cysteine and the closing phenylalanine or tryptophan. Fields, in order: clone size, D gene, J gene, V gene, CDR3 protein. The D gene is left open where the match is weak. The size field is filled for only some rows; it gives once, few, many or a size class.

NA | NA | TRBJ1-4 | TRBV4-1 | ASSPPGGATNEKLF
NA | NA | TRBJ1-1 | TRBV5-5 | ASSWGGENTEAF
NA | TRBD1 | TRBJ1-3 | TRBV6-6 | ASSYTGDWAGNTIY
NA | TRBD1 | TRBJ1-4 | TRBV30 | AWAGGTGYEKLF
NA | NA | TRBJ2-1 | TRBV12-2 | ASRQGGCTYNEQF
NA | NA | TRBJ1-1 | TRBV29-1 | SVESGQGRTEAF
NA | TRBD1 | TRBJ1-5 | TRBV7-2 | ASSSQGDQPQH
once | NA | TRBJ2-6 | TRBV29-1 | SVEATGDPGANVLT
NA | NA | TRBJ1-4 | TRBV7-2 | ASSPTWAYNEKLF
NA | TRBD2 | TRBJ2-1 | TRBV5-4 | ASSLAAGTSGGVGEQF
NA | NA | TRBJ1-5 | TRBV4-2 | ASSQGGDNSNQPQH
few | NA | TRBJ2-5 | TRBV7-3 | ASSLNRGGTQY
NA | TRBD1 | TRBJ2-1 | TRBV2 | ASRAGTGPYNEQF
NA | NA | TRBJ2-7 | TRBV11-3 | ASSCRRGPGQY
NA | TRBD2 | TRBJ2-1 | TRBV6-4 | ASSEGTSGGGEQF
NA | TRBD2 | TRBJ2-7 | TRBV6-5 | ASSYGGVGFYEQY
NA | NA | TRBJ2-3 | TRBV9 | ASSVDGGTDTQY
NA | NA | TRBJ2-1 | TRBV7-2 | ASSFSVVEQF
NA | TRBD1 | TRBJ2-3 | TRBV10-3 | AIRGDRGQGTQY
NA | NA | TRBJ2-6 | TRBV7-9 | ASSSSTERLYGANVLT
NA | NA | TRBJ1-2 | TRBV5-6 | ASSSPGQQGYGYT
NA | NA | TRBJ1-2 | TRBV29-1 | SVERQGGVYGYT
NA | NA | TRBJ1-5 | TRBV7-2 | ASSLAPGPQH
once | NA | TRBJ2-5 | TRBV19 | ASQTTGETQY
NA | TRBD2 | TRBJ2-3 | TRBV5-4 | ASSRVGGRTDTQY
NA | NA | TRBJ1-4 | TRBV19 | ASSIQGEGGEKLF
NA | TRBD1 | TRBJ1-1 | TRBV11-2 | ASSENRGTEAF
NA | TRBD1 | TRBJ2-7 | TRBV4-1 | ASSNSGTVFHEQY
NA | TRBD1 | TRBJ1-5 | TRBV6-5 | ASSPSGTGNQPQH
NA | TRBD2 | TRBJ2-1 | TRBV15 | ATSSTPRDSPRGKQF
once | NA | TRBJ2-3 | TRBV4-1 | ASSQEGAGDDTDTQY
NA | NA | TRBJ1-1 | TRBV27 | ASSLQAGAEAF
NA | TRBD1 | TRBJ1-4 | TRBV6-1 | ASTFGTGDEKLF
NA | NA | TRBJ1-1 | TRBV18 | ASSPQWNTEAF
NA | NA | TRBJ1-2 | TRBV7-2 | ASSLEAGYGYT
NA | TRBD1 | TRBJ1-1 | TRBV6-1 | ASSEVWDSEAF
NA | NA | TRBJ1-1 | TRBV2 | ASRFLNRVAEAF
NA | TRBD1 | TRBJ1-2 | TRBV5-4 | ASSQNTGGYGYT
NA | TRBD2 | TRBJ2-3 | TRBV28 | ASSLVSAGGTDTQY
NA | NA | TRBJ2-7 | TRBV28 | ASSQDSSYEQY
NA | TRBD1 | TRBJ1-6 | TRBV7-9 | ASSLTGQQNSPLH
NA | NA | TRBJ2-7 | TRBV6-5 | ASSNRGGSYEQY
NA | NA | TRBJ1-1 | TRBV9 | ASSPVVTGTEAF
NA | NA | TRBJ2-3 | TRBV9 | ASSVDRGPTDTQY
NA | TRBD1 | TRBJ2-7 | TRBV10-1 | ASSEETGGSDYEQY
few | NA | TRBJ2-3 | TRBV7-9 | ASSPSSTDTQY
NA | NA | TRBJ1-2 | TRBV5-5 | ASSLDRNYGYT
many | NA | TRBJ2-5 | TRBV19 | ASSKTGAQETQY
NA | TRBD2 | TRBJ2-1 | TRBV7-2 | ASSLDGWRGGKDEQF
few | TRBD1 | TRBJ1-1 | TRBV4-1 | ASSQPDRLSAEAF
NA | TRBD1 | TRBJ2-5 | TRBV7-9 | ASSHPQGEGRETQY
NA | NA | TRBJ2-7 | TRBV6-5 | ASRSLGAGEQY
many | NA | TRBJ1-6 | TRBV2 | ASRRSSYNSPLH
few | NA | TRBJ2-7 | TRBV7-2 | ASSPTLSSYEQY
NA | TRBD2 | TRBJ2-1 | TRBV5-4 | ASSVGGLASSYNEQF
NA | NA | TRBJ2-1 | TRBV7-3 | ASSLGAGFYNEQF
NA | NA | TRBJ2-1 | TRBV15 | ATSRDPDSNNEQF